The 22 T cell receptor beta chains in this list originate from one sample, sequenced in a study of T-cell reconstitution after alpha-beta-depleted transplantation in children. Using unique molecular identifiers, the investigators prepared the TCRbeta library. TCRdb recomputed calls from the PCR reads with MiXCR, one row per CDR3 protein. The sample records 500,000 to 650,000 distinct CDR3 sequences, about an eighth being singletons. The source was PBMCs, mostly from graft donor cells, collected 360 days after TCRalphabeta/CD19-depleted stem cell transplant. The receptors were gathered from a male patient between 10 and 17 years old who had a stem cell transplant for acute myeloid leukemia, so the T cells may come from the graft donor.

The chain has TRBV28 and TRBJ2-7; no firm D call. Germline CDR1 MDHEN, CDR2 SYDVKM. Trimming shortened V by 6 bases and J by 4 bases, and 13 bases separated the two germline ends. The CDR3 is 13 residues long. The CDR3 sequence: CASRVPARYEQYF. As DNA, the CDR3 is TGTGCCAGCAGGGTCCCCGCACGTTACGAGCAGTACTTC.

This clonotype occurred many times. V is TRBV7-9 and J is TRBJ2-1, with D unresolved. Germline CDR1 SEHNR, CDR2 FQNEAQ (reference sequence). CDR3 length: 14 amino acids. V lost 1 base to trimming and J lost 1 base, with 5 bases between them. The CDR3 sequence is CASSLGPSYNEQFF. DNA for the CDR3: TGTGCCAGCAGCTTAGGACCGTCCTACAATGAGCAGTTCTTC.

This clonotype was found many times. The chain uses TRBV3-1 and TRBJ2-1; 13 bases are shared with TRBD2. The junction had 6 bases not matched to a gene; V was cut back by 1 base and J by 12 bases. In germline, CDR1 is LGHDT, CDR2 YNNKEL (reference sequence). The CDR3 is 15 amino acids. The CDR3 loop reads CASSQALAGGLTQFF. For the CDR3, the DNA is TGTGCCAGCAGCCAAGCACTAGCGGGAGGGCTGACGCAGTTCTTC.

The sample holds a few counts of this clonotype. The gene calls are TRBV9 and TRBJ1-3; tentatively, D is TRBD1 (5 bases). The CDR3 has 16 residues. V lost 0 bases, J lost 8 bases, and 18 bases lay in between. Germline V gene data show CDR1 as SGDLS and CDR2 as YYNGEE. CDR3: CASSVGARPTGDTIYF. CDR3 coding DNA: TGTGCCAGCAGCGTAGGAGCCAGGCCGACGGGGGACACCATATATTTT.

The chain is built from TRBV29-1 and TRBJ2-1; TRBD2 matches 7 bases. J lost 5 bases, V lost 3 bases, and 4 bases had no gene match. This CDR3 contains 13 residues. CDR1 and CDR2 from the germline V gene are SQVTM and ANQGSEA. The CDR3 loop reads CSVESGVNNEQFF. The CDR3 region has the DNA TGCAGCGTTGAGAGCGGGGTAAACAATGAGCAGTTCTTC.

Worth noting for this clonotype: A read error may be the cause here, since a much bigger clone is one base away. The chain is built from TRBV5-1 and TRBJ2-5; D might be TRBD1 (6 bases). CDR3 size: 14 residues. CDR1 and CDR2 (germline): SGHRS, YFSETQ. CDR3 in amino acids: CASSGGQHFETRYF. CDR3 DNA sequence: TGCGCCAGCAGCGGCGGACAGCATTTCGAGACCCGGTACTTC. Complete variable domain (other parts from reference TRBV5-1 and TRBJ2-5): KAGVTQTPRYLIKTRGQQVTLSCSPISGHRSVSWYQQTPGQGLQFLFEYFSETQRNKGNFPGRFSGRQFSNSRSEMNVSTLELGDSALYLCASSGGQHFETRYFGPGTRLLVL.

This chain connects TRBV7-2 to TRBJ2-7; possibly TRBD1 for D (5 bases). This CDR3 is built from 14 residues. CDR1 and CDR2 (germline): SGHTA, FQGNSA. V was shortened by 4 bases and J by 7 bases, with 17 bases between the two germline ends. In nucleotides, the CDR3 is TGTGCCAGCAGCTCGACCTTTCAGGGATGGGAGCAGTACTTC. It encodes CASSSTFQGWEQYF.

The rearrangement joins TRBV9 to TRBJ1-6; D uncertain. The V gene lost 0 bases and the J gene lost 2 bases, with 3 bases spanning the gap. Germline-derived CDR1 and CDR2 are SGDLS and YYNGEE. The CDR3 runs to 14 residues. Written as DNA, the CDR3 is TGTGCCAGCAGCGTAGTTCCCTATAATTCACCCCTCCACTTT. Protein: CASSVVPYNSPLHF.

The chain combines TRBV11-3 with TRBJ2-1; D may match TRBD1 or TRBD2 (5 bases each). Germline CDR1 SGHNT, CDR2 YENEEA. V dropped 4 bases and J dropped 2 bases, with 12 bases sitting between them. This CDR3 region has 15 residues. CDR3 coding DNA: TGTGCCAGCAGCTCCGGGGCTGGGGCCTACAATGAGCAGTTCTTC. This sequence encodes CASSSGAGAYNEQFF.

The gene calls are TRBV9 and TRBJ1-6; D is perhaps TRBD1 (6 bases). Per the germline V gene, CDR1 is SGDLS and CDR2 is YYNGEE. This CDR3 has 12 amino acids. The V and J ends lost 4 bases and 12 bases respectively, with 11 bases between them. CDR3 coding DNA: TGTGCCAGCAGCCGGGACATCGGACCCCTCCACTTT. Translated: CASSRDIGPLHF.

The chain uses TRBV29-1 and TRBJ2-5; 8 bases are shared with TRBD1. This CDR3 spans 17 amino acids. J gave up 3 bases and V 2 bases, and 14 bases lay outside the gene matches. Germline assignment: CDR1 SQVTM and CDR2 ANQGSEA. CDR3 region: CSVEPFPQGVTEETQYF. The DNA for the CDR3 is TGCAGCGTTGAACCCTTCCCACAGGGGGTAACTGAAGAGACCCAGTACTTC.

Only a few counts were recorded for this clonotype. The chain links TRBV29-1 to TRBJ2-7, with 10 bases that match TRBD2. CDR1 is SQVTM and CDR2 is ANQGSEA in the germline V gene. The CDR3 length is 13 residues. V lost 5 bases to trimming and J lost 2 bases; unmatched junction nucleotides: 3. The CDR3 region is CSVHTSGAYEQYF. The CDR3 coding sequence is TGCAGCGTTCACACTAGCGGGGCCTACGAGCAGTACTTC.

The chain combines TRBV11-2 with TRBJ2-3; TRBD2 might be the D (6 bases). CDR1 and CDR2 (germline): SGHAT, FQNNGV. The V end lost 1 base, the J end lost 6 bases, and 17 bases lay between the germline ends. CDR3 length: 16 amino acids. Here the CDR3 reads CASSLVSGFPLDTQYF. The CDR3 DNA sequence: TGTGCCAGCAGCTTAGTTAGCGGCTTCCCCCTTGATACGCAGTATTTT.

A few counts support this clonotype. The CDR3 nucleotides are TGTGCCAGCAGCTTAGCCGGGCTAGCGGGAGGGTTCTACAATGAGCAGTTCTTC. It encodes CASSLAGLAGGFYNEQFF. The chain employs TRBV11-1 and TRBJ2-1, with 12 bases identical to TRBD2. This CDR3 spans 18 amino acids. Germline V gene sequence: CDR1 SGHAT, CDR2 FQDESV (reference sequence). Losses at the gene ends were 0 bases for V and 3 bases for J; bases not matched to a gene: 6.

This chain uses TRBV19 with TRBJ1-2; 7 nucleotides align to TRBD1. V trimming: 7 bases; J trimming: 8 bases; junction bases outside the gene matches: 7. The CDR3 has 12 residues. CDR1 is LNHDA and CDR2 is SQIVND in the germline V gene (reference sequence). The CDR3 reads CASKDRLGGYTF. CDR3 nucleotide sequence: TGTGCCAGTAAGGACAGGTTGGGAGGCTACACCTTC.

This clonotype turned up a few times. V usage is TRBV4-3 and J usage is TRBJ2-6; D is unclear. Per germline, CDR1 LGHNA and CDR2 YSLEER. The length of the CDR3 is 15 residues. V lost 3 bases and J 0 bases, leaving 6 bases between the germline ends. In DNA form, the CDR3 reads TGCGCCAGCAGCCAGGAGAGCTCTGGGGCCAACGTCCTGACTTTC. This encodes CASSQESSGANVLTF.

This clonotype has only a few counts. The chain couples TRBV20-1 to TRBJ2-7; perhaps TRBD2 as D (6 bases). The V gene lost 4 bases and the J gene lost 2 bases, with 15 bases spanning the gap. In germline, CDR1 is DFQATT, CDR2 SNEGSKA (reference sequence). The length of the CDR3 is 14 residues. The CDR3 region has the DNA TGCAGTGCTAACTCACCGACTAGGGCCTACGAGCAGTACTTC. It codes for CSANSPTRAYEQYF.

This clonotype was found a few times. The missing conserved phenylalanine or tryptophan at the end of this CDR3 makes a read error likely. No DNA is shown, since the ends of the CDR3 on it are uncertain; the CDR3 is the one TCRdb lists. This sequence joins TRBV6-2 or TRBV6-3 and TRBJ2-7; the table assigns TRBD2, which was not confirmed against the DNA. Germline values: CDR1 MNHEY, CDR2 SVGEGT. 13 amino acids form the CDR3, both terminal residues included. The CDR3 protein is CASSLLRTSGIIL.

V gene TRBV15 combines with J gene TRBJ2-3; D is unclear. The germline V gene encodes CDR1 LNHNV and CDR2 YYDKDF (reference sequence). The CDR3 is 14 residues long. V gave up 0 bases and J gave up 3 bases, with 7 bases separating them. The CDR3 DNA sequence: TGTGCCACCAGCAGAGAGGCCGATACAGATACGCAGTATTTT. Protein product: CATSREADTDTQYF.

This clonotype has a handful of counts. The J gene is TRBJ2-5, the V gene TRBV12-3 or TRBV12-4; D may be TRBD2 (5 bases). V was pared by 3 bases and J by 4 bases, with 9 bases between. The CDR3 loop spans 13 amino acids. The CDR3 DNA reads TGTGCCAGCAGTTTTTACGAGGGAGAGACCCAGTACTTC. Translated, it gives CASSFYEGETQYF.

The rearrangement links TRBV6-1 to TRBJ1-3, with D unclear. Trimming left V 6 bases short and J 0 bases short, with 12 bases between. The CDR3 spans 15 residues. CDR1 and CDR2 from the germline V gene are MNHNS and SASEGT. CDR3 sequence: CASRSGLLSGNTIYF. The CDR3 nucleotides are TGTGCCAGCAGGTCCGGGCTGCTCTCTGGAAACACCATATATTTT.

This clonotype was recorded a few times. V usage is TRBV20-1 and J usage is TRBJ2-5; possibly TRBD2 for D (6 bases). V was trimmed by 5 bases and J by 0 bases, leaving 19 bases between them. Germline loops: CDR1 DFQATT, CDR2 SNEGSKA (reference sequence). This CDR3 is built from 16 residues. The CDR3 nucleotides are TGCAGTGCTCCCCGGGACTGGCATATGTACCAAGAGACCCAGTACTTC. It encodes CSAPRDWHMYQETQYF.